This T cell receptor (beta chain) is drawn from a study of blood T cell repertoires in COVID-19. On the study more broadly: PBMCs, B-cell-depleted T cells, or T cells were the source of the cDNA or gDNA that made up the material.

Between the trimmed V and J ends, which lost 5 bases and 4 bases, there was a span of 17 bases. From germline, CDR1 is MNHEY and CDR2 SVGAGI. This CDR3 comprises 15 residues. Measured with immunoSEQ multiplex PCR; TCRdb has only the in-frame clones, and not every one. The sample has about 200,000 clones, roughly nine tenths seen once. The specimen was peripheral blood. The sequence derives from a woman aged 50 to 65 with COVID-19, enrolled during active disease. The chain couples TRBV6-5 to TRBJ1-2; D might be TRBD1 (5 bases). Here the CDR3 DNA reads TGTGCCAGCAGTCACAGGAGGGACCAGGGCTATGGCTACACCTTC. Its protein product is CASSHRRDQGYGYTF.